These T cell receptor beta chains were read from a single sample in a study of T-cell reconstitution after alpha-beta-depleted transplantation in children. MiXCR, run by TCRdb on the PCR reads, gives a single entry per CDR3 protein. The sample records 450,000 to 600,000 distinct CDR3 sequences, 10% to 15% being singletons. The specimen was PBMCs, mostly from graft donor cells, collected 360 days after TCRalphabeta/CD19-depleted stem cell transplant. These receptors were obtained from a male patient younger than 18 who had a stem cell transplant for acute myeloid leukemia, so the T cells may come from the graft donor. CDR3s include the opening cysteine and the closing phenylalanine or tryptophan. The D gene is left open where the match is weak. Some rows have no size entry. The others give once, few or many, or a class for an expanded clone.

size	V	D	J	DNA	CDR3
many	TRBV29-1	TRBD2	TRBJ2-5	TGCAGCGCAGCGGGAGATCGCGAGACCCAGTACTTC	CSAAGDRETQYF
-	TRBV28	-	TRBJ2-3	TGTGCCAGCAGTCATCCCTCCGATACGCAGTATTTT	CASSHPSDTQYF
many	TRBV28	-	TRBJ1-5	TGTGCCAGCAGTTTAACCAATCAGCCCCAGCATTTT	CASSLTNQPQHF
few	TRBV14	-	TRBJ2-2	TGTGCTGGGGGATCGAACACCGGGGAGCTGTTTTTT	CAGGSNTGELFF
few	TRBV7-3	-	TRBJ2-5	TGTGCCATCCGGGACACCCAAGAGACCCAGTACTTC	CAIRDTQETQYF
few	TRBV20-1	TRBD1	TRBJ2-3	TGCAGTGCCGGGACAGCCTCAGATACGCAGTATTTT	CSAGTASDTQYF
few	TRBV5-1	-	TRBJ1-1	TGCGCCAGCAGCGCCGCCCCGCGCGTGAACACTGAAGCTTTCTTT	CASSAAPRVNTEAFF
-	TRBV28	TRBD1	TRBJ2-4	TGTGCCAGCAGTAAACAGGGGGTAGGAAGCATTCAGTACTTC	CASSKQGVGSIQYF
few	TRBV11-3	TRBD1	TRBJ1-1	TGTGCCAGTCGTCCGGGACAGGGATATGGTGAAGCTTTCTTT	CASRPGQGYGEAFF
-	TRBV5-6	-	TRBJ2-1	TGTGCCAGCAGCTTTTACCCTGTCAATGAGCAGTTCTTC	CASSFYPVNEQFF
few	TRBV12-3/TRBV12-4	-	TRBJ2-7	TGTGCCAGCAGTTTTTCAAGCGTCCTATACTCCTACGAGCAGTACTTC	CASSFSSVLYSYEQYF
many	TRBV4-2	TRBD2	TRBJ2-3	TGTGCCAGCAGCCAAGATCAGACTAGCGGAGATACGCAGTATTTT	CASSQDQTSGDTQYF